These 15 T cell receptor beta chains originate from one sample sequenced in a study of yellow fever vaccine responses in identical twins. TCRdb re-derived calls from the RT-PCR reads in MiXCR, one entry per CDR3 protein. The data contain 17,000 or so distinct CDR3 sequences, roughly three quarters of them seen just once; the ten biggest clones take up roughly 2.4%. The sample here was T cells from blood (PBMCs), unsorted or a sorted subset (not recorded which), taken before or after yellow fever vaccination (not recorded which). These receptors were collected from a woman younger than 35 who received the yellow fever vaccine.

The gene calls are TRBV19 and TRBJ2-3; D is uncertain. Between the trimmed V and J ends, which lost 9 bases and 4 bases, there was a span of 14 bases. The germline CDR1 and CDR2 sequences are LNHDA and SQIVND (reference sequence). This CDR3 region has 13 residues. CDR3 in amino acids: CASAMIWADTQYF. The CDR3 nucleotides read TGTGCCAGCGCTATGATCTGGGCAGATACGCAGTATTTT.

This chain connects TRBV9 to TRBJ2-1; D might be TRBD2 (5 bases). The germline gives CDR1 SGDLS, CDR2 YYNGEE. Trimming removed 3 bases at V and 8 bases at J, with 12 bases between. The CDR3 has 13 amino acids. CDR3 loop: CASSATPSHEQFF. The CDR3 DNA is TGTGCCAGCAGCGCCACTCCTAGCCATGAGCAGTTCTTC.

The chain has TRBV5-1 and TRBJ2-7; either TRBD1 or TRBD2 may fit D (5 bases each). Trimming took off 4 bases at V and 1 base at J, with 12 bases between the two ends. Germline CDR1 is SGHRS and CDR2 is YFSETQ. This CDR3 is built from 14 residues. The CDR3 protein is CASSRGDGSYEQYV. The CDR3 DNA reads as TGCGCCAGCAGCCGAGGGGACGGGTCCTACGAGCAGTACGTC.

The gene calls are TRBV7-9 and TRBJ2-3; D gene ambiguous. Trimming took 0 bases from V and 5 from J, leaving 3 bases between them. This CDR3 is 12 amino acids long. Per germline, CDR1 SEHNR and CDR2 FQNEAQ (reference sequence). Written as DNA, the CDR3 is TGTGCCAGCAGCTTAGCGGAAGATACGCAGTATTTT. It translates to CASSLAEDTQYF.

This clonotype was recorded a few times. The chain uses TRBV13 and TRBJ1-4; D may be TRBD1 (6 bases). This CDR3 contains 14 residues. V dropped 7 bases and J dropped 0 bases, with 9 bases sitting between them. CDR1 is PRHDT and CDR2 is FYEKMQ in the germline V gene (reference sequence). CDR3 amino acids: CASKTGATNEKLFF. CDR3 coding DNA: TGTGCCAGCAAGACAGGAGCAACTAATGAAAAACTGTTTTTT. Variable domain in full (rest from reference TRBV13 and TRBJ1-4): AAGVIQSPRHLIKEKRETATLKCYPIPRHDTVYWYQQGPGQDPQFLISFYEKMQSDKGSIPDRFSAQQFSDYHSELNMSSLELGDSALYFCASKTGATNEKLFFGSGTQLSVL.

The chain links TRBV11-3 to TRBJ2-1, with 7 nucleotides matching TRBD1. The ends lost 5 bases at V and 3 bases at J; junction bases unmatched: 7. Per the germline V gene, CDR1 is SGHNT and CDR2 is YENEEA. The CDR3 contains 15 residues. The CDR3, as DNA: TGTGCCAGCAGCGCACCGCAGGGGGTCTACAATGAGCAGTTCTTC. This translates into CASSAPQGVYNEQFF. The variable domain in full, completed from reference TRBV11-3 and TRBJ2-1, reads EAGVVQSPRYKIIEKKQPVAFWCNPISGHNTLYWYLQNLGQGPELLIRYENEEAVDDSQLPKDRFSAERLKGVDSTLKIQPAELGDSAVYLCASSAPQGVYNEQFFGPGTRLTVL.

A few counts support this clonotype. V and J are TRBV9 and TRBJ1-2; 7 bases map to TRBD1. This CDR3 spans 14 amino acids. CDR1 is SGDLS, CDR2 YYNGEE, per germline. The V gene end was trimmed by 0 bases and the J gene end by 6 bases; junction bases not matched to a gene: 5. The CDR3 here is CASSVVNRGNGYTF. CDR3 in DNA: TGTGCCAGCAGCGTAGTAAACAGGGGTAATGGCTACACCTTC.

The table lists this clonotype with a few counts. V is TRBV20-1 and J is TRBJ2-5; possible D gene TRBD2, 5 bases. V was clipped by 7 bases and J by 4 bases, with 10 bases between them. The CDR3 runs 11 residues. The germline V gene encodes CDR1 DFQATT and CDR2 SNEGSKA (reference sequence). The DNA of the CDR3 is TGCAGTGGAGGGAGAACAGAGACCCAGTACTTC. Encoded protein: CSGGRTETQYF.

The V call is TRBV28, the J call TRBJ2-1; D remains unclear. The CDR3 spans 12 residues. V was clipped by 5 bases and J by 7 bases, with 9 bases between them. Germline V CDR1 and CDR2: MDHEN, SYDVKM. The CDR3 loop reads CASSLSWNEQFF. For the CDR3, the DNA is TGTGCCAGCAGTCTCTCTTGGAATGAGCAGTTCTTC.

The gene calls are TRBV19 and TRBJ1-2; 7 bases are a match to TRBD1. The CDR3 is made up of 13 amino acids. V shed 4 bases, J shed 2 bases, and the junction held 1 base outside the gene matches. The germline CDR1 and CDR2 sequences are LNHDA and SQIVND (reference sequence). CDR3 sequence reads: CASSKGQNYGYTF. The CDR3 coding sequence is TGTGCCAGTAGTAAGGGACAGAACTATGGCTACACCTTC.

The chain combines TRBV7-3 with TRBJ2-5, with a tentative D call TRBD1 (6 bases). Trimming removed 3 bases at V and 3 bases at J, with 14 bases between. The germline V gene has CDR1 SGHTA and CDR2 FQGTGA. The CDR3 length is 15 residues. In nucleotides, the CDR3 is TGTGCCAGCAGCTTGACGTGGCAGGGGAAAGAGACCCAGTACTTC. Protein: CASSLTWQGKETQYF. The full variable domain, rest sourced from reference TRBV7-3 and TRBJ2-5, is GAGVSQTPSNKVTEKGKYVELRCDPISGHTALYWYRQSLGQGPEFLIYFQGTGAADDSGLPNDRFFAVRPEGSVSTLKIQRTERGDSAVYLCASSLTWQGKETQYFGPGTRLLVL.

In this sample, this clonotype turned up a few times. The J gene is TRBJ1-2, the V gene TRBV11-1; weak D call: TRBD1 (5 bases). V was pared by 6 bases and J by 5 bases, with 19 bases between. There are 15 residues in the CDR3. The germline V gene encodes CDR1 SGHAT and CDR2 FQDESV (reference sequence). The CDR3 loop is CASSPTPPGEYGYTF. The CDR3 coding sequence is TGTGCCAGCAGTCCCACCCCCCCGGGGGAGTATGGCTACACCTTC.

This clonotype was observed a single time. The rearrangement joins TRBV2 to TRBJ2-3; D remains unclear. The CDR3 contains 12 residues. The germline V gene encodes CDR1 SNHLY and CDR2 FYNNEI. The V end lost 5 bases, the J end lost 1 base, and 4 bases lay between the germline ends. CDR3 coding DNA: TGTGCCAGCAGTTGGGGCACAGATACGCAGTATTTT. Translation: CASSWGTDTQYF.

This clonotype was detected only once. This rearrangement joins TRBV2 to TRBJ2-7, with 10 bases identical to TRBD1. CDR1 is SNHLY and CDR2 is FYNNEI in the germline V gene. The CDR3 spans 16 residues. The V gene end was trimmed by 6 bases and the J gene end by 0 bases; junction bases not matched to a gene: 8. The CDR3 bases are TGTGCCAGCAGGGTAGCGGACAGGGGGATCTCCTACGAGCAGTACTTC. This translates into CASRVADRGISYEQYF. The full variable domain, its missing parts supplied by reference TRBV2 and TRBJ2-7, is EPEVTQTPSHQVTQMGQEVILRCVPISNHLYFYWYRQILGQKVEFLVSFYNNEISEKSEIFDDQFSVERPDGSNFTLKIRSTKLEDSAMYFCASRVADRGISYEQYFGPGTRLTVT.

The sample holds a few counts of this clonotype. The genes are TRBV7-7 and TRBJ2-1; 9 bases map to TRBD2. Trimming at V came to 5 bases and at J to 3 bases, leaving 5 bases not matched to a gene. The CDR3 loop spans 15 amino acids. Germline CDR1 SSHAT, CDR2 FNYEAQ (reference sequence). The CDR3 coding sequence is TGTGCCAGCAGCCTCCTAGCGGGACTCTACAATGAGCAGTTCTTC. Amino acids: CASSLLAGLYNEQFF.